A single T cell receptor (beta chain) is shown here with its context. The CDR3 is 12 amino acids. Trimming pared 1 base from V and 10 bases from J, leaving 11 bases between. Looked up from germline, CDR1 is LGHDT and CDR2 is YNNKEL (reference sequence). As processed by the authors: Reference gene primer amplification yielded estimated nucleated cell counts. Clones were sequenced by immunoSEQ multiplex PCR, and TCRdb holds only the in-frame ones, with some missing. V and J calls and clone size are those listed in that table; D and trimming were worked out from the DNA. The repertoire has about 110,000 clones, about two thirds of them found once; the top ten carry around 1.9%. This sample is part of a study of blood T cell repertoires in COVID-19. Study-wide background: Samples came from the United States, Italy and Spain, spanning acute and convalescent COVID-19. From T cells, B-cell-depleted T cells, or PBMCs came the material, which was cDNA or gDNA.

This clonotype was obtained from a woman between 35 and 50 years old with acute or convalescent COVID-19. The chain is built from TRBV3-1 (or the pseudogene TRBV3-2) and TRBJ2-7, with D possibly matching TRBD1 (5 bases). Input material: peripheral blood. CDR3 in amino acids: CASSQGGRPQYF. CDR3 nucleotides: TGTGCCAGCAGCCAAGGGGGCCGGCCACAGTACTTC.